This TCR beta chain was captured by sequencing in a study of T-cell reconstitution after alpha-beta-depleted transplantation in children. Unique molecular identifiers tagged the TCRbeta library. TCRdb ran MiXCR on the PCR reads and lists one entry per CDR3 protein. The repertoire consists of around 700,000 distinct CDR3 sequences, with around 12% occurring once and the leading ten covering 0.79%. Turning to this clonotype: Its antigen is not identified.

The germline gives CDR1 SEHNR, CDR2 FQNEAQ (reference sequence). V shed 2 bases, J shed 4 bases, and the junction held 9 bases outside the gene matches. This CDR3 contains 17 residues. Study-wide results and caveats: Several hundred expanded graft clones reportedly gave rise to the alpha-beta T cells present about two months after transplant. At day 60, the high TCRbeta diversity found in some patients originated from recipient T cells and thymic progenitors that had survived. The main origin of T-cell counts and diversity one year after transplant was newly produced T cells.

This receptor was obtained from a girl aged 2 to 9 with congenital amegakaryocytic thrombocytopenia, due to receive a stem cell transplant. The sequences come from PBMCs, collected before TCRalphabeta/CD19-depleted stem cell transplant. This chain joins TRBV7-9 and TRBJ2-5; TRBD2 aligns across 11 bases. CDR3 coding DNA: TGTGCCAGCAGCTTACGATCTAGCGGGAGGTCTGGAGAGACCCAGTACTTC. This translates into CASSLRSSGRSGETQYF.